This T cell receptor (beta chain) appears in the sequencing data of a study of CD8+ T cells in alopecia areata. Study-level results: Scalp data also include sequences from resident alphabeta T cells of normal skin.

This clone was counted once. The antigen is unknown. V was pared by 4 bases and J by 3 bases, with 6 bases between. The germline V gene encodes CDR1 SQVTM and CDR2 ANQGSEA. CDR3 length: 12 amino acids. After isolation, RNA underwent reverse transcription to generate cDNA as the sequencing template. Measured with immunoSEQ multiplex PCR; TCRdb has only the in-frame clones, and not every one. This table has about 180,000 clones, roughly 60% appearing once. Sample: CD4+ T cells sorted from blood, taken at week 0. The receptor was isolated from a human donor with alopecia areata. J is TRBJ2-2 and V is TRBV29-1; D remains ambiguous. The CDR3 bases are TGCAGCGTTGTGTCGGACACCGGGGAGCTGTTTTTT. Translated: CSVVSDTGELFF.